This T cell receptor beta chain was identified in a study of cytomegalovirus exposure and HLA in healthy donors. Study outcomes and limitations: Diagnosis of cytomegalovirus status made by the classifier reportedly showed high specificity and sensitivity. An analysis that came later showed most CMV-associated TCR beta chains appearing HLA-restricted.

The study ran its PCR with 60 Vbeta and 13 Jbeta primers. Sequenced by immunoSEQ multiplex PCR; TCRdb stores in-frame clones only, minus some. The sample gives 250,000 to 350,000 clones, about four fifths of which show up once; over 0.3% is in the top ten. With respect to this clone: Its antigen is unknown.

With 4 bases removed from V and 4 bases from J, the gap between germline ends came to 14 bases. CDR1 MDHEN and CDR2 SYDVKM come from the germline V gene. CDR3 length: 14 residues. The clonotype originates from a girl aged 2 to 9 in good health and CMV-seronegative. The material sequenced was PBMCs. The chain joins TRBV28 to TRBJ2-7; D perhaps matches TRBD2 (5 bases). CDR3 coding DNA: TGTGCCAGCAGTTGGGCGGGCGGGTTGTACGAGCAGTACTTC. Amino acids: CASSWAGGLYEQYF.